This T cell receptor (beta chain) was identified in a study of blood T cell repertoires in COVID-19. Study summary: Italy, Spain and the United States were the sources of the convalescent and acute COVID-19 samples. PBMCs, B-cell-depleted T cells, or T cells were the source of the cDNA or gDNA that made up the material.

The CDR3 runs to 14 residues. V trimming: 5 bases; J trimming: 9 bases; junction bases outside the gene matches: 6. Germline-derived CDR1 and CDR2 are SNHLY and FYNNEI. In the source study's methods: Amplification of reference gene primers was used by the study to estimate nucleated cell counts. This table comes from immunoSEQ multiplex PCR, and its TCRdb copy is limited to in-frame clones, with some not included. Clonal size and the V and J genes are those of that table, whereas D and trimming came from the DNA. The table has roughly 190,000 clones, more than 70% seen once. This chain connects TRBV2 to TRBJ2-1; 11 bases agree with TRBD2. Sample: peripheral blood. This TCR came from a man aged 40-49 years with active or convalescent COVID-19. The CDR3 spells CASSTTSGMTEQFF. The CDR3 coding sequence is TGTGCCAGCAGTACGACTAGCGGGATGACTGAGCAGTTCTTC.